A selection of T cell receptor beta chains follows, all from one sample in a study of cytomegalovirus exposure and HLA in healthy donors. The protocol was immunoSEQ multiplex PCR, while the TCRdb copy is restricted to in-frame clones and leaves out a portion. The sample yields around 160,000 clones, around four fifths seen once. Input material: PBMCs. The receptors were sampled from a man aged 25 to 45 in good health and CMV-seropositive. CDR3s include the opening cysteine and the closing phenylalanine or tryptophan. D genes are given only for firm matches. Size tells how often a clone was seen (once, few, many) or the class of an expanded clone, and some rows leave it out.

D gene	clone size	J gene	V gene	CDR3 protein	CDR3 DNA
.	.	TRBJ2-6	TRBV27	CASSLSINYASGANVLTF	TGTGCCAGCAGTTTATCGATTAACTACGCCTCTGGGGCCAACGTCCTGACTTTC
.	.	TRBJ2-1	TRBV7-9	CASSPGVVEQFF	TGTGCCAGCAGCCCCGGGGTGGTGGAGCAGTTCTTC
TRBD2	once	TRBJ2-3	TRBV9	CASSGGGISTDTQYF	TGTGCCAGCAGCGGCGGGGGGATTAGCACAGATACGCAGTATTTT
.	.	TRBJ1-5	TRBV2	CASRSAGPQHF	TGTGCCAGCAGATCGGCGGGGCCCCAGCATTTT
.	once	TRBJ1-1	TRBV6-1	CASSDIPQGNTEAFF	TGTGCCAGCAGTGACATTCCTCAGGGGAACACTGAAGCTTTCTTT
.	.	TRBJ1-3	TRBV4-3	CASSQDGLLSGNTIYF	TGCGCCAGCAGCCAAGACGGACTGCTCTCTGGAAACACCATATATTTT
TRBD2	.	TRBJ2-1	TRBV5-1	CASSARAGENNEQFF	TGCGCCAGCAGTGCCCGCGCGGGGGAAAACAATGAGCAGTTCTTC
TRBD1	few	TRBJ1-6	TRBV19	CASSGQGDNSPLHF	TGTGCCAGTAGTGGCCAGGGGGATAATTCACCCCTCCACTTT
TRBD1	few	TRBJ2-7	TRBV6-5	CASSSRGLVYEQYF	TGTGCCAGCAGCTCCAGGGGGCTGGTCTACGAGCAGTACTTC
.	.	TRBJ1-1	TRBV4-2	CASSHPWLANTEAFF	TGTGCCAGCAGCCATCCCTGGTTGGCGAACACTGAAGCTTTCTTT
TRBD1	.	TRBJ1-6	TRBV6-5	CASSLQGARSPLHF	TGTGCCAGCAGTTTACAGGGGGCGCGTTCACCCCTCCACTTT
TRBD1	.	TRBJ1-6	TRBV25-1	CASSAGRTGGYSPLHF	TGTGCCAGCAGTGCAGGACGGACAGGGGGGTATTCACCCCTCCACTTT
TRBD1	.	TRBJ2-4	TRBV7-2	CASSGTGQGFIQYF	TGTGCCAGCAGCGGGACGGGACAGGGGTTCATTCAGTACTTC
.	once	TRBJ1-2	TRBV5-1	CASSLDGDYGYTF	TGCGCCAGCAGCTTGGACGGAGACTATGGCTACACCTTC
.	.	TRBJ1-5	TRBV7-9	CATPPLPQHF	TGTGCCACCCCCCCGTTGCCCCAGCATTTT
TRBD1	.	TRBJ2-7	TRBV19	CASSEAQGEYEQYF	TGTGCCAGTAGCGAGGCCCAGGGGGAGTACGAGCAGTACTTC
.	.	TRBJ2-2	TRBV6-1	CASSEVWGPTGELFF	TGTGCCAGCAGTGAAGTTTGGGGGCCTACCGGGGAGCTGTTTTTT
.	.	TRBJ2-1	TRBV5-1	CASSLGRDEQFF	TGCGCCAGCAGCTTGGGGCGGGATGAGCAGTTCTTC
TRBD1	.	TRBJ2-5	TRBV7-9	CASSLGAGGQETQYF	TGTGCCAGCAGCTTAGGAGCAGGGGGCCAAGAGACCCAGTACTTC
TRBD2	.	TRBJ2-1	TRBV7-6	CASSRRGGSYNEQFF	TGTGCCAGCAGCCGGCGGGGGGGCTCCTACAATGAGCAGTTCTTC
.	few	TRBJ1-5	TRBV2	CASSGATSNQPQHF	TGTGCCAGCAGTGGGGCAACTAGCAATCAGCCCCAGCATTTT
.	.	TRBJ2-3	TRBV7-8	CASSLSTRASPDTQYF	TGTGCCAGCAGCTTATCAACGAGGGCCTCCCCAGATACGCAGTATTTT
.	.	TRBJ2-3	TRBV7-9	CASSLARPRDTQYF	TGTGCCAGCAGCTTAGCGAGGCCAAGAGATACGCAGTATTTT
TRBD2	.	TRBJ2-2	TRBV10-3	CAISVISGEPSGELFF	TGTGCCATCAGTGTTATTAGCGGGGAGCCCAGCGGGGAGCTGTTTTTT
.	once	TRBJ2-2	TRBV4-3	CASSQEISPNTGELFF	TGCGCCAGCAGCCAAGAAATCAGTCCGAACACCGGGGAGCTGTTTTTT
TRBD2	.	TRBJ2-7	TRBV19	CATGLAGDYEQYF	TGTGCCACCGGACTAGCGGGGGACTACGAGCAGTACTTC
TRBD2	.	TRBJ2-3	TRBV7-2	CASSEVRPTRGGARNTQYF	TGTGCCAGCAGCGAAGTTCGCCCCACCCGCGGGGGGGCCAGGAATACGCAGTATTTT
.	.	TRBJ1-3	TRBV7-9	CASSLEQASGNTIYF	TGTGCCAGCAGCTTAGAACAGGCCTCTGGAAACACCATATATTTT
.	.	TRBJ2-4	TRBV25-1	CASETASSIQYF	TGTGCCAGCGAGACGGCTAGCTCCATTCAGTACTTC
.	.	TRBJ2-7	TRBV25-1	CASSRPGSTLYEQYF	TGTGCCAGCAGTCGGCCGGGGTCGACCCTCTACGAGCAGTACTTC
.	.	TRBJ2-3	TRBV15	CATSRTGRGFTDTQYF	TGTGCCACCAGCAGAACGGGCAGGGGATTCACAGATACGCAGTATTTT
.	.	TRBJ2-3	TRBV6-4	CASSDPRGAKDTQYF	TGTGCCAGCAGTGACCCTCGGGGGGCCAAAGATACGCAGTATTTT
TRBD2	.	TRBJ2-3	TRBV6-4	CASSEWRGGRLTQYF	TGTGCCAGCAGTGAATGGCGGGGGGGCCGGTTGACGCAGTATTTT
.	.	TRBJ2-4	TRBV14	CASSRGPREDIQYF	TGTGCCAGCAGCCGGGGCCCCAGGGAGGACATTCAGTACTTC
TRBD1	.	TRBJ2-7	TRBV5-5	CASSRRPGGYEQYF	TGTGCCAGCAGCCGGCGTCCAGGGGGCTACGAGCAGTACTTC
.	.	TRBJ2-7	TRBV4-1	CASSQSWGRGSSYEQYF	TGCGCCAGCAGCCAAAGCTGGGGCCGGGGGAGCTCCTACGAGCAGTACTTC
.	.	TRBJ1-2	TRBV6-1	CASSDRRERYGYTF	TGTGCCAGCAGTGATAGACGGGAAAGGTATGGCTACACCTTC
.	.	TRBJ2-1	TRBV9	CASSVGQGNNEQFF	TGTGCCAGCAGCGTAGGGCAGGGCAACAATGAGCAGTTCTTC
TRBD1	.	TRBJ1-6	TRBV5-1	CASSWEPGQGGSPLHF	TGCGCCAGCAGCTGGGAACCGGGACAGGGGGGTTCACCCCTCCACTTT
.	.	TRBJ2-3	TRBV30	CAWSLGGRFTDTQYF	TGTGCCTGGAGTCTCGGGGGGCGTTTCACAGATACGCAGTATTTT
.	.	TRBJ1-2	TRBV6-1	CASSEGRRPGDYGYTF	TGTGCCAGCAGTGAAGGTCGGCGGCCGGGGGATTATGGCTACACCTTC
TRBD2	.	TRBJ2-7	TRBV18	CASSPLAGGLPYEQYF	TGTGCCAGCTCACCACTAGCGGGGGGCCTACCCTACGAGCAGTACTTC
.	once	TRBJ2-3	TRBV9	CASSVVGRGLGGTDTQYF	TGTGCCAGCAGCGTAGTGGGTAGAGGGTTAGGTGGCACAGATACGCAGTATTTT
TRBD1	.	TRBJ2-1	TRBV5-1	CASSGTFGTGRNEQFF	TGCGCCAGCAGCGGAACCTTCGGGACAGGGCGCAATGAGCAGTTCTTC
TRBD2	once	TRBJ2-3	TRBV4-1	CASSPPGLAGGLDTQYF	TGCGCCAGCAGCCCCCCGGGACTAGCGGGGGGACTAGATACGCAGTATTTT
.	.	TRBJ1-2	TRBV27	CASSYSGGWHGYTF	TGTGCCAGCAGCTACTCGGGGGGATGGCATGGCTACACCTTC
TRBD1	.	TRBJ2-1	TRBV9	CASSAGQGARNEQFF	TGTGCCAGCAGCGCGGGACAGGGGGCGAGAAATGAGCAGTTCTTC
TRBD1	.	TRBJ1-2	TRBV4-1	CASSQDTGQGQYGYTF	TGCGCCAGCAGCCAAGATACAGGACAGGGGCAATATGGCTACACCTTC
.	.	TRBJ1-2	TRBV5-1	CASSLDRTVNYGYTF	TGCGCCAGCAGCTTGGACCGGACAGTAAACTATGGCTACACCTTC
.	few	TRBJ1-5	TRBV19	CASTIIGGSNQPQHF	TGTGCCAGTACCATAATCGGGGGAAGCAATCAGCCCCAGCATTTT
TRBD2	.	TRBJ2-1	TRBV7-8	CASGLAGLNNEQFF	TGTGCCAGCGGACTAGCGGGGCTTAACAATGAGCAGTTCTTC
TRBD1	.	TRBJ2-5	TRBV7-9	CATGTGPQETQYF	TGTGCCACCGGGACAGGGCCCCAAGAGACCCAGTACTTC
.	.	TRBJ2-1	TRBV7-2	CASSLMPSSSYNEQFF	TGTGCCAGCAGTCTGATGCCAAGCTCCTCCTACAATGAGCAGTTCTTC
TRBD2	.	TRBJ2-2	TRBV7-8	CASSLKGLANTGELFF	TGTGCCAGCAGCTTAAAAGGACTAGCGAACACCGGGGAGCTGTTTTTT